This passage covers 18 T cell receptor beta chains from one sample sequenced in a study of blood T cells in healthy people across ages. A second PCR, run for about 7 to 12 cycles, used a sample-barcoded 5' primer plus a J-beta primer mix. TCRdb reanalysed the 5' RACE reads using MiXCR and keeps one entry per CDR3 protein. The sample contains roughly 700,000 distinct CDR3 sequences, approximately 25% of which appear only once. These data were likewise used in another study, on T cells of mothers and their children.

Specimen: blood. The origin of the receptors is a boy between 10 and 17 years old in good health.

The rearrangement links TRBV7-9 to TRBJ2-1, with TRBD2 identical over 7 bases. CDR3 length equals 13 residues. Germline CDR1 reads SEHNR; CDR2 reads FQNEAQ (reference sequence). V lost 6 bases, J lost 9 bases, and 8 bases stayed unmatched. The CDR3 DNA sequence: TGTGCCAGCAGAGGGACTATCGAGGGTGAGCAGTTCTTC. As protein: CASRGTIEGEQFF.

The table lists this clonotype with many counts. The rearrangement links TRBV6-6 to TRBJ2-5; 8 positions match TRBD2. This CDR3 has 12 residues. With 10 bases clipped from V and 5 bases from J, the junction kept 6 bases outside the gene matches. Germline assignment: CDR1 MNHNY and CDR2 SVGAGI (reference sequence). CDR3 protein: CATQRERETQYF. DNA of the CDR3: TGTGCCACCCAGCGGGAGAGGGAGACCCAGTACTTC.

This clonotype came up a few times. This chain links TRBV3-1 with TRBJ2-2; TRBD1 matches at 7 bases. The CDR3 has 15 amino acids. Germline V lookup: CDR1 LGHDT, CDR2 YNNKEL (reference sequence). The V segment lost 4 bases and the J segment 0 bases; nucleotides outside the gene matches: 2. Here the CDR3 DNA reads TGTGCCAGCAGCCGACAGGGCCCGAACACCGGGGAGCTGTTTTTT. Amino acids: CASSRQGPNTGELFF.

This clonotype came up once. The chain carries TRBV18 and TRBJ2-3, with a weak D call TRBD1 (6 bases). The CDR3 has 19 residues. V was clipped by 2 bases and J by 0 bases, with 21 bases between them. Germline CDR1 KGHSH, CDR2 LQKENI. This CDR3 is CASSPGAERAQGSTDTQYF. CDR3 sequence (DNA): TGTGCCAGCTCACCAGGGGCGGAGAGAGCCCAGGGGAGCACAGATACGCAGTATTTT.

The rearrangement joins TRBV3-1 to TRBJ2-3; D tentatively fits TRBD1 or TRBD2 (5 bases each). Looked up from germline, CDR1 is LGHDT and CDR2 is YNNKEL (reference sequence). This CDR3 spans 16 amino acids. The V end lost 4 bases, the J end lost 0 bases, and 14 bases lay between the germline ends. The CDR3 DNA is TGTGCCAGCAGCCTACGGGACGGAACTAGCACAGATACGCAGTATTTT. This sequence encodes CASSLRDGTSTDTQYF.

There are a few counts of this clonotype. The chain employs TRBV12-3 or TRBV12-4 and TRBJ2-5; D is perhaps TRBD1 (5 bases). This CDR3 has 14 amino acids. Trimming took off 4 bases at V and 0 bases at J, with 9 bases between the two ends. In DNA, the CDR3 is TGTGCCAGCAGTTGGGGCAGTTACCAAGAGACCCAGTACTTC. Translating it yields CASSWGSYQETQYF.

This clonotype was counted only a few times. The chain's CDR3 is CAISEFWQTGENIQYF. The CDR3 DNA reads TGTGCCATCAGTGAGTTCTGGCAGACTGGGGAAAACATTCAGTACTTC. The V gene is TRBV10-3, the J gene TRBJ2-4; D unresolved. From germline, CDR1 is ENHRY and CDR2 SYGVKD. The CDR3 spans 16 residues. V was clipped by 1 base and J by 5 bases, with 15 bases between them.

Concerning this clonotype: A read error is possible here, since a much larger clone lies one base away. The J gene is TRBJ2-5, the V gene TRBV6-1, with TRBD2 matching over 8 bases. CDR1 and CDR2 from the germline V gene are MNHNS and SASEGT. The CDR3 consists of 15 residues. The CDR3 is CASSEAAGGQETLYF. CDR3 nucleotides: TGTGCCAGCAGTGAAGCGGCGGGAGGCCAAGAGACCCTGTACTTC.

This clonotype was picked up a small number of times. CDR3 in DNA: TGTGCCAGCAGCCGCGTAGCGGGGGGCGAGACCCAGTACTTC. Translation gives CASSRVAGGETQYF. The chain recombines TRBV11-3 with TRBJ2-5, with 10 bases lining up with TRBD2. CDR1 and CDR2 (germline): SGHNT, YENEEA. The trim removed 5 bases at V and 5 bases at J, leaving 5 bases unmatched. The length of the CDR3 is 14 residues.

In this sample, this clonotype turned up a few times. The CDR3 loop reads CSVDGGGYTF. As DNA, the CDR3 is TGCAGCGTTGACGGGGGTGGCTACACCTTC. The chain combines TRBV29-1 with TRBJ1-2; D may be TRBD1 (5 bases). Trimming left V 3 bases short and J 7 bases short, with 6 bases between. Germline values: CDR1 SQVTM, CDR2 ANQGSEA. CDR3 length: 10 residues.

The chain has TRBV20-1 and TRBJ2-5; 8 bases match TRBD1. The DNA end is more similar to TRBJ2-1, so the J call may be wrong. Germline CDR1 is DFQATT and CDR2 is SNEGSKA (reference sequence). This CDR3 comprises 14 residues. DNA for the CDR3: TGCAGTGCTAGAGGGACAGGGTTAGGGGATGAGCAGTTCTTC. Translation gives CSARGTGLGDEQFF.

This chain joins TRBV10-3 and TRBJ2-1; maybe TRBD1 (5 bases). TRBJ2-5 explains the end of the DNA better; the J call may be wrong. The CDR3 contains 15 residues. Germline CDR1 reads ENHRY; CDR2 reads SYGVKD. The CDR3 DNA follows: TGTGCCATCAGTGAGTCGATCCCAGGGCGGGAGACCCAGTACTTC. Amino acids: CAISESIPGRETQYF.

This chain uses TRBV5-7 with TRBJ1-3; no reliable D call. TRBV5-7 is reported as an ORF; its role is uncertain. Trimming stripped 0 bases from V and 2 bases from J, with 6 bases between. CDR3 size: 14 residues. In DNA, the CDR3 is TGTGCCAGCAGCTTGGCTCCAACTGGAAACACCATATATTTT. Protein product: CASSLAPTGNTIYF.

This clonotype occurred a few times. The V gene is TRBV9, the J gene TRBJ1-1; no reliable D call. The V and J ends lost 0 bases and 4 bases respectively, with 10 bases between them. This CDR3 is 14 amino acids long. CDR1 and CDR2 from the germline V gene are SGDLS and YYNGEE. The CDR3 DNA reads TGTGCCAGCAGCGTAGAGGTGGCATCCACTGAAGCTTTCTTT. Translated, it gives CASSVEVASTEAFF. Variable domain in full (rest from reference TRBV9 and TRBJ1-1): DSGVTQTPKHLITATGQRVTLRCSPRSGDLSVYWYQQSLDQGLQFLIQYYNGEERAKGNILERFSAQQFPDLHSELNLSSLELGDSALYFCASSVEVASTEAFFGQGTRLTVV.

This clonotype was counted between two and nine times. The chain couples TRBV29-1 to TRBJ1-3, with TRBD1 as a possible D gene (6 bases). Germline lookup yields CDR1 SQVTM and CDR2 ANQGSEA. Trimming left V 6 bases short and J 1 base short, with 10 bases between. The CDR3 loop spans 13 amino acids. CDR3 sequence reads: CSVADSSGNTIYF. The DNA for the CDR3 is TGCAGCGTCGCGGACAGTTCTGGAAACACCATATATTTT.

This chain uses TRBV6-2 or TRBV6-3 with TRBJ2-2; 9 bases line up with TRBD1. Per the germline V gene, CDR1 is MNHEY and CDR2 is SVGEGT. V shed 7 bases and J 6 bases; nucleotides not matched to a gene: 12. CDR3 length equals 16 residues. The CDR3 DNA is TGTGCCAGCACTACAACCCGGGGACAGGGCGCCGGGGAGCTGTTTTTT. Translating gives CASTTTRGQGAGELFF.

This clonotype showed up just once. This rearrangement joins TRBV28 to TRBJ2-7; D is undetermined. Trimming removed 4 bases from V and 2 bases from J, with 6 bases in between. Germline CDR1 MDHEN, CDR2 SYDVKM. There are 12 residues in the CDR3. Here the CDR3 reads CASSWMTYEQYF. Here the CDR3 DNA reads TGTGCCAGCAGTTGGATGACCTACGAGCAGTACTTC.

This clonotype was counted a few times. The CDR3, as DNA: TGTGCCAGCAGCTTGTCCTCCAGCGGGGGTACAAAAGAGACCCAGTACTTC. Translation: CASSLSSSGGTKETQYF. The V gene is TRBV5-6, the J gene TRBJ2-5; 8 nucleotides line up with TRBD2. This CDR3 region has 17 residues. Germline CDR1 is SGHDT and CDR2 is YYEEEE. With V trimmed by 1 base and J by 3 bases, 11 bases remained unmatched.